Shown below are 24 T cell receptor beta chains from a single sample sequenced in a study of CD8 T cells in Susac syndrome. Random-hexamer reverse transcription was applied to roughly 0.5 to 1 ug RNA. One entry per CDR3 protein results from TCRdb running MiXCR on the immunoSEQ multiplex PCR reads. The sample lists roughly 120,000 distinct CDR3 sequences; roughly 93% were seen once. Sequences were obtained from CD8+ T cells from PBMCs. The receptor set was obtained from a human donor with multiple sclerosis.

The chain recombines TRBV20-1 with TRBJ2-5; D gene uncertain. This CDR3 comprises 20 residues. V lost 2 bases to trimming and J lost 2 bases, with 30 bases between them. The germline gives CDR1 DFQATT, CDR2 SNEGSKA (reference sequence). The CDR3 coding sequence is TGCAGTGCTAGACACACAGAACCTGACTTCCCCCTGCCCCGACAAGAGACCCAGTACTTC. It yields the protein CSARHTEPDFPLPRQETQYF.

The chain carries TRBV20-1 and TRBJ2-7, with D possibly being TRBD2 (5 bases). V lost 3 bases and J 2 bases, leaving 20 bases between the germline ends. Per the germline V gene, CDR1 is DFQATT and CDR2 is SNEGSKA (reference sequence). The CDR3 is 16 residues long. The CDR3 here is CSASGSRGWKPYEQYF. The CDR3, as DNA: TGCAGTGCTAGCGGAAGCAGAGGGTGGAAGCCCTACGAGCAGTACTTC.

The V call is TRBV19, the J call TRBJ1-1; TRBD1 matches at 8 bases. This CDR3 region has 14 residues. With V trimmed by 9 bases and J by 4 bases, 10 bases remained unmatched. Germline assignment: CDR1 LNHDA and CDR2 SQIVND (reference sequence). In DNA form, the CDR3 reads TGTGCCAGCAGGACAGGGTTGAAGGGCACTGAAGCTTTCTTT. Translating it yields CASRTGLKGTEAFF.

The chain joins TRBV5-1 to TRBJ2-6; 8 bases are a match to TRBD1. Germline values: CDR1 SGHRS, CDR2 YFSETQ. This CDR3 region has 15 residues. Trimming took 3 bases from V and 4 from J; bases not matched to a gene: 3. The CDR3 loop reads CASSWNRGGANVLTF. In DNA form, the CDR3 reads TGCGCCAGCAGCTGGAACAGGGGGGGGGCCAACGTCCTGACTTTC.

V usage is TRBV6-2 or TRBV6-3 and J usage is TRBJ2-2; D might be TRBD1 or TRBD2, each matching 5 bases. CDR1 and CDR2 from the germline V gene are MNHEY and SVGEGT. The CDR3 loop spans 16 amino acids. Between the trimmed V and J ends, which lost 7 bases and 9 bases, there was a span of 24 bases. Here the CDR3 DNA reads TGTGCCAGCACCCCTCCGGTGGGGTCACGGGGACGGGAGCTGTTTTTT. Protein: CASTPPVGSRGRELFF.

The gene calls are TRBV29-1 and TRBJ2-1; D call uncertain. This CDR3 is built from 14 residues. V lost 3 bases and J 0 bases, leaving 9 bases between the germline ends. Germline V gene lookup returns CDR1 SQVTM and CDR2 ANQGSEA. DNA for the CDR3: TGCAGCGTTGACCCGACCCGCTCCTACAATGAGCAGTTCTTC. It is translated as CSVDPTRSYNEQFF.

The chain couples TRBV29-1 to TRBJ2-5, with D possibly TRBD2 on 6 matching bases. Germline V gene sequence: CDR1 SQVTM, CDR2 ANQGSEA. The CDR3 contains 14 residues. Trimming pared 1 base from V and 6 bases from J, leaving 15 bases between. The CDR3 DNA sequence: TGCAGCGTTGAAGGTTCCTGGGGGGTGAAGACCCAGTACTTC. Encoded protein: CSVEGSWGVKTQYF. Full variable domain (outside the CDR3, taken from reference TRBV29-1 and TRBJ2-5): SAVISQKPSRDICQRGTSLTIQCQVDSQVTMMFWYRQQPGQSLTLIATANQGSEATYESGFVIDKFPISRPNLTFSTLTVSNMSPEDSSIYLCSVEGSWGVKTQYFGPGTRLLVL.

The CDR3: CASSAGSSYNEQFF. The DNA of the CDR3 is TGTGCCAGCAGTGCGGGGAGCTCCTACAATGAGCAGTTCTTC. J is TRBJ2-1 and V is TRBV6-5; D might be TRBD2 (6 bases). The CDR3 totals 14 residues. Germline V gives CDR1 MNHEY, CDR2 SVGAGI. Between the trimmed V and J ends, which lost 5 bases and 0 bases, there was a span of 8 bases.

This clonotype was observed a few times. This chain joins TRBV29-1 and TRBJ1-4, with 7 bases fitting TRBD1. The germline V gene encodes CDR1 SQVTM and CDR2 ANQGSEA. The junction had 7 bases not matched to a gene; V was cut back by 6 bases and J by 6 bases. The length of the CDR3 is 13 residues. Here the CDR3 reads CSVVTGWDEKLFF. The CDR3, as DNA: TGCAGCGTCGTGACAGGGTGGGATGAAAAACTGTTTTTT.

The chain combines TRBV7-9 with TRBJ2-5; either TRBD1 or TRBD2 may supply D (5 bases each). Germline CDR1 SEHNR, CDR2 FQNEAQ (reference sequence). This CDR3 has 14 residues. V lost 8 bases to trimming and J lost 6 bases, with 19 bases between them. The CDR3 loop is CASGKTEGKQTQYF. CDR3 in DNA: TGTGCCAGCGGGAAAACCGAGGGGAAACAGACCCAGTACTTC.

V is TRBV12-3 or TRBV12-4 and J is TRBJ1-1; weak D call: TRBD1 (6 bases). Trimming shortened V by 11 bases and J by 6 bases, and 13 bases separated the two germline ends. The CDR3 length is 11 residues. CDR3 sequence (DNA): TGTGCCGTATGGGGGGGCGCTGAAGCTTTCTTT. Its translation: CAVWGGAEAFF.

The chain links TRBV6-5 to TRBJ2-7, with TRBD1 matching 8 bases. CDR3 size: 15 residues. Germline CDR1 is MNHEY and CDR2 is SVGAGI. V trimming: 2 bases; J trimming: 4 bases; junction bases outside the gene matches: 7. In DNA, the CDR3 is TGTGCCAGCAGTTACGAAGGGCAGGGGGCTTACGAGCAGTACTTC. Amino acid sequence: CASSYEGQGAYEQYF.

This chain links TRBV27 with TRBJ1-1; D not resolved. Deletions cut 4 bases from V and 2 bases from J, with 8 bases between. The CDR3 has 13 residues. The germline CDR1 and CDR2 sequences are MNHEY and SMNVEV (reference sequence). CDR3 coding DNA: TGTGCCAGCAGTTCAGCTTCAAACACTGAAGCTTTCTTT. Residues: CASSSASNTEAFF.

This clonotype was seen once. The rearrangement joins TRBV3-1 to TRBJ2-3; D uncertain. CDR1 is LGHDT, CDR2 YNNKEL, per germline (reference sequence). V shed 1 base and J shed 1 base, with 15 bases lying between them. The CDR3 spans 17 residues. CDR3 nucleotides: TGTGCCAGCAGCCAAGGTTTTAGGAACAGACGCACAGATACGCAGTATTTT. It encodes CASSQGFRNRRTDTQYF.

The rearrangement links TRBV5-1 to TRBJ1-4, with D possibly TRBD1 on 6 matching bases. Germline CDR1 is SGHRS and CDR2 is YFSETQ. Trimming cost V 4 bases and J 3 bases, with 19 bases left between them. The CDR3 length is 17 residues. As DNA, the CDR3 is TGCGCCAGCAGCCTCATTCCGGGACACCGATCTAATGAAAAACTGTTTTTT. This sequence encodes CASSLIPGHRSNEKLFF.

This clonotype was seen a handful of times. The rearrangement links TRBV30 to TRBJ2-7, with D perhaps being TRBD1 or TRBD2 (5 bases each). This CDR3 contains 14 residues. The germline gives CDR1 GTSNPN, CDR2 SVGIG (reference sequence). Trimming shortened V by 0 bases and J by 6 bases, and 15 bases separated the two germline ends. The CDR3 loop is CAWSVGSLGGEQYF. For the CDR3, the DNA is TGTGCCTGGAGTGTAGGGTCCCTTGGGGGCGAGCAGTACTTC.

The gene calls are TRBV11-2 and TRBJ2-1, with D unclear. The V gene lost 0 bases and the J gene lost 2 bases, with 14 bases spanning the gap. Germline CDR1 is SGHAT and CDR2 is FQNNGV. The CDR3 contains 17 residues. The CDR3 region has the DNA TGTGCCAGCAGCTTAGATGGCCCTTTAACCCCCTACAATGAGCAGTTCTTC. Translating it yields CASSLDGPLTPYNEQFF.

J is TRBJ1-5 and V is TRBV7-2; D unresolved. V shed 0 bases and J shed 0 bases, with 12 bases lying between them. This CDR3 comprises 17 residues. Germline V gives CDR1 SGHTA, CDR2 FQGNSA. CDR3 DNA: TGTGCCAGCAGCTTAGCGGAGTCTGCACATAGCAATCAGCCCCAGCATTTT. Translating gives CASSLAESAHSNQPQHF.

The chain recombines TRBV12-5 with TRBJ1-1; TRBD1 matches at 9 bases. Germline lookup yields CDR1 LGHNT and CDR2 FRNRAP. Losses at the gene ends were 1 base for V and 11 bases for J; bases not matched to a gene: 2. The CDR3 is made up of 12 amino acids. The CDR3 DNA reads as TGTGCTAGTGGTTTGGGGGACAGGGTGGCTTTCTTT. Protein: CASGLGDRVAFF.

This clonotype was detected once. The CDR3 region has the DNA TGTGCTAGTGGTTCCCGAGTTGTGGAGCAGTTCTTC. Protein sequence: CASGSRVVEQFF. The V gene is TRBV12-5, the J gene TRBJ2-1; the D is unclear. The CDR3 contains 12 residues. Germline CDR1 and CDR2: LGHNT and FRNRAP. Trimming stripped 4 bases from V and 10 bases from J, with 11 bases between.

The V gene is TRBV4-1, the J gene TRBJ2-7; TRBD1 agrees at 9 bases. Trimming at V came to 3 bases and at J to 3 bases, leaving 6 bases not matched to a gene. The CDR3 is made up of 15 amino acids. Germline CDR1 and CDR2: MGHRA and YSYEKL. The CDR3 here is CASSHRTGAFYEQYF. CDR3 sequence (DNA): TGCGCCAGCAGCCACAGGACAGGGGCATTCTACGAGCAGTACTTC.

The chain links TRBV9 to TRBJ2-5; 7 bases are a match to TRBD1. V lost 3 bases to trimming and J lost 4 bases; unmatched junction nucleotides: 9. The CDR3 is made up of 15 amino acids. Germline loops: CDR1 SGDLS, CDR2 YYNGEE. In DNA form, the CDR3 reads TGTGCCAGCAGCGCGCTACAGGGGACCCCAGAGACCCAGTACTTC. This gives the protein CASSALQGTPETQYF.

The V gene is TRBV6-5, the J gene TRBJ2-1, with 10 nucleotides matching TRBD2. This CDR3 comprises 15 residues. After removal of 6 bases from V and 5 bases from J, the junction contained 7 bases not matched to a gene. Germline CDR1 and CDR2: MNHEY and SVGAGI. The CDR3 is CASRLLAGRHNEQFF. CDR3 sequence (DNA): TGTGCCAGCAGGTTACTAGCGGGACGGCACAATGAGCAGTTCTTC.

Written as DNA, the CDR3 is TGTGCCAGCAGTTATGGGGATACGGCAGATACGCAGTATTTT. Protein: CASSYGDTADTQYF. J is TRBJ2-3 and V is TRBV6-2 or TRBV6-3, with no clear D. This CDR3 region has 14 residues. Germline-derived CDR1 and CDR2 are MNHEY and SVGEGT. Trimming stripped 3 bases from V and 4 bases from J, with 11 bases between.